The 20 T cell receptor beta chains in this list originate from one sample, sequenced in a study of blood T cells in healthy people across ages. Then a second PCR, running about 6 to 12 cycles, was carried out with a sample-barcoded 5' primer and a J-beta primer mix. TCRdb itself ran the 5' RACE reads through MiXCR, one entry per CDR3 protein. This sample yields 1.5 million to 2 million distinct CDR3 sequences, of which 28% are seen a single time; about 7.7% belongs to the top ten. Sequenced: blood. Receptors were obtained from a woman aged 30 to 39 in good health.

As concerns this clonotype: The conserved final phenylalanine or tryptophan is absent from the CDR3, which likely points to a read error. This chain joins TRBV20-1 and TRBJ2-7, with D perhaps TRBD1 (5 bases). CDR3 length equals 11 residues. Between the trimmed V and J ends, which lost 4 bases and 6 bases, there was a span of 10 bases. CDR1 and CDR2 from the germline V gene are DFQATT and SNEGSKA (reference sequence). CDR3 sequence (DNA): TGCAGTGCTAAATATACAGGCGAGCAGTACTTA. Protein sequence: CSAKYTGEQYL.

This clonotype was counted between two and nine times. The chain links TRBV28 to TRBJ2-3, with TRBD2 matching 7 bases. After removal of 6 bases from V and 6 bases from J, the junction contained 12 bases not matched to a gene. CDR3 length equals 15 residues. The germline CDR1 and CDR2 sequences are MDHEN and SYDVKM. CDR3 sequence: CASSDERGTSDTQYF. The DNA for the CDR3 is TGTGCCAGCAGCGACGAGCGGGGCACCTCTGATACGCAGTATTTT.

V is TRBV6-5 and J is TRBJ2-5; perhaps TRBD2 as D (5 bases). The end of the DNA fits TRBJ2-7 better, so the J call may be wrong. Germline CDR1 reads MNHEY; CDR2 reads SVGAGI. The CDR3 is made up of 13 amino acids. The CDR3 DNA sequence: TGTGCCAGCAGTTACTCTCCGGGGAACGAGCAGTACTTC. It codes for CASSYSPGNEQYF.

The chain carries TRBV7-3 and TRBJ2-5; 12 bases map to TRBD2. The germline gives CDR1 SGHTA, CDR2 FQGTGA. The CDR3 is made up of 17 amino acids. V was clipped by 2 bases and J by 2 bases; unmatched bases: 6. Here the CDR3 reads CASSLGNLAGGQETQYF. DNA of the CDR3: TGTGCCAGCAGCTTAGGGAACCTAGCGGGGGGGCAAGAGACCCAGTACTTC.

This clonotype was counted a single time. This chain uses TRBV7-2 with TRBJ2-7; 9 positions match TRBD1. V lost 4 bases to trimming and J lost 1 base; unmatched junction nucleotides: 11. CDR1 is SGHTA, CDR2 FQGNSA, per germline. The CDR3 has 17 amino acids. CDR3 loop: CASSSWDRAQGSYEQYF. The CDR3 DNA follows: TGTGCCAGCAGCTCCTGGGACAGGGCACAGGGTTCCTACGAGCAGTACTTC.

The CDR3 sequence: CSARDRLAGAYNEQYF. CDR3 DNA: TGCAGTGCTAGAGATCGGCTAGCGGGAGCCTACAATGAGCAGTACTTC. The J gene is TRBJ2-1, the V gene TRBV20-1; 10 bases map to TRBD2. The assigned J gene may be wrong: the sequence end matches TRBJ2-7 better. This CDR3 is 16 amino acids long. Germline CDR1 and CDR2: DFQATT and SNEGSKA (reference sequence).

This clonotype turned up a few times. A read error may produce the germline difference seen at one junction end. The chain joins TRBV4-1 to TRBJ2-7, with D possibly being TRBD1 or TRBD2 (5 bases each). Germline CDR1 and CDR2: MGHRA and YSYEKL. The CDR3 runs 14 residues. This CDR3 reads CASSQERGIYEQYF. DNA for the CDR3: TGCGCCAGCAGCCAAGAGAGGGGTATCTACGAACAGTACTTC.

Note on this clonotype: A much larger clone lies one base from this, so it may be a read error. V gene TRBV7-2 combines with J gene TRBJ2-7; D could derive from TRBD1 or TRBD2 (6 bases each). CDR1 is SGHTA and CDR2 is FQGNSA in the germline V gene. The CDR3 runs to 15 residues. Trimming took 8 bases from V and 1 from J, leaving 18 bases between them. CDR3 in DNA: TGTGCCAGCGGCCCCGGGGGCGTTTTATCCTACGAGCAGTACTTC. Residues: CASGPGGVLSYEQYF.

In this sample, this clonotype turned up a few times. The rearrangement links TRBV18 to TRBJ1-1; D gene uncertain. Trimming stripped 6 bases from V and 7 bases from J, with 21 bases between. CDR1 KGHSH and CDR2 LQKENI come from the germline V gene. There are 15 residues in the CDR3. Written as DNA, the CDR3 is TGTGCCAGCTCGCCGTTACGAGACACCCTCGGTGAAGCTTTCTTT. Translation gives CASSPLRDTLGEAFF.

This clonotype was picked up many times. The V call is TRBV29-1, the J call TRBJ2-1, with a tentative D call TRBD1 (6 bases). CDR1 is SQVTM and CDR2 is ANQGSEA in the germline V gene. The CDR3 loop spans 14 amino acids. Trimming removed 7 bases at V and 4 bases at J, with 17 bases between. The CDR3 DNA follows: TGCAGCGCCCGACGGAAGGGGACATACAATGAGCAGTTCTTC. Translated: CSARRKGTYNEQFF.

In its sample, this clonotype was seen a few times. The chain combines TRBV30 with TRBJ1-4; D may be TRBD1 (5 bases). This CDR3 region has 15 residues. Germline CDR1 reads GTSNPN; CDR2 reads SVGIG (reference sequence). The ends were cut back, 4 bases at V and 2 bases at J, with 14 bases in the middle. CDR3 DNA: TGTGCCTGGAAGTCGGCAGGGCGCACTAATGAAAAACTGTTTTTT. It translates to CAWKSAGRTNEKLFF.

This clonotype was observed a handful of times. The J gene is TRBJ2-5, the V gene TRBV6-7; D gene unclear. TRBV6-7 is an open reading frame whose function is uncertain. Trimming took 2 bases from V and 5 from J, leaving 15 bases between them. The CDR3 sequence is 15 residues long. CDR3 region: CASSYIRGGYETQYF. CDR3 in DNA: TGTGCCAGCAGTTACATTCGCGGTGGCTACGAGACCCAGTACTTC.

This chain uses TRBV20-1 with TRBJ2-2, with D possibly matching TRBD2 (5 bases). V was trimmed by 5 bases and J by 1 base, leaving 17 bases between them. Per the germline V gene, CDR1 is DFQATT and CDR2 is SNEGSKA (reference sequence). CDR3 length: 16 residues. The CDR3 region is CSAAPRQLGNTGELFF. CDR3 coding DNA: TGCAGTGCTGCCCCGCGTCAACTAGGGAACACCGGGGAGCTGTTTTTT.

The chain has TRBV10-3 and TRBJ2-3; 7 bases are shared with TRBD2. The CDR3 is made up of 15 amino acids. V shed 7 bases and J 1 base; nucleotides not matched to a gene: 8. Germline V gene lookup returns CDR1 ENHRY and CDR2 SYGVKD. The DNA of the CDR3 is TGTGCCATCAAAGGCCGGGAGGACCGCACAGATACGCAGTATTTT. Its protein is CAIKGREDRTDTQYF.

This clonotype was seen repeatedly, ten times or more. The chain links TRBV4-3 to TRBJ2-1; TRBD2 matches 12 bases. CDR1 and CDR2 (germline): LGHNA, YSLEER. The CDR3 has 15 amino acids. The J segment lost 7 bases and the V segment lost 3 bases, leaving 4 bases of the junction unmatched. This chain's CDR3 is CASSHTGTSGNEQFF. The DNA of the CDR3 is TGCGCCAGCAGCCACACCGGGACTAGCGGGAATGAGCAGTTCTTC.

This clonotype has only one observation. The CDR3 does not close with the conserved phenylalanine or tryptophan, likely indicating a read error. This sequence joins TRBV20-1 and TRBJ2-1, with D perhaps matching TRBD2 (6 bases). Germline V gives CDR1 DFQATT, CDR2 SNEGSKA (reference sequence). Deletions cut 6 bases from V and 6 bases from J, with 18 bases between. The CDR3 length is 14 residues. This CDR3 reads CSASRAGSGNEQFL. In DNA form, the CDR3 reads TGCAGTGCCTCCCGGGCGGGATCGGGCAATGAGCAGTTCCTC.

V gene TRBV29-1 combines with J gene TRBJ1-5; the match to TRBD1 covers 9 bases. V dropped 5 bases and J dropped 3; count of bases not matched to a gene: 2. The germline V gene encodes CDR1 SQVTM and CDR2 ANQGSEA. The CDR3 runs 13 residues. The CDR3 protein is CSVRDRVNQPQHF. The CDR3 bases are TGCAGCGTTCGGGACAGGGTCAATCAGCCCCAGCATTTT.

The chain uses TRBV12-3 or TRBV12-4 and TRBJ1-5; D remains ambiguous. Trimming removed 6 bases from V and 0 bases from J, with 12 bases in between. This CDR3 spans 15 amino acids. In DNA form, the CDR3 reads TGTGCCAGCAGGGTAAGCTGGGGTAGCAATCAGCCCCAGCATTTT. This translates into CASRVSWGSNQPQHF.

This clonotype turned up a few times. V gene TRBV4-2 combines with J gene TRBJ2-3, with TRBD2 matching over 11 bases. Per the germline V gene, CDR1 is LGHNA and CDR2 is YNFKEQ. The V segment lost 0 bases and the J segment 4 bases; nucleotides outside the gene matches: 0. This CDR3 spans 15 amino acids. In DNA form, the CDR3 reads TGTGCCAGCAGCCAAGAACTAGCGGGAGCAGATACGCAGTATTTT. This encodes CASSQELAGADTQYF.

The chain links TRBV6-5 to TRBJ1-1, with D hard to call. The V end lost 5 bases, the J end lost 2 bases, and 9 bases lay between the germline ends. Germline assignment: CDR1 MNHEY and CDR2 SVGAGI. This CDR3 comprises 13 residues. This CDR3 reads CASSPAPNTEAFF. Written as DNA, the CDR3 is TGTGCCAGCAGTCCCGCACCCAACACTGAAGCTTTCTTT.